This TCR beta chain was identified in a study of regulatory T cells in long-lasting Graves disease. CDR3-region Arm-PCR and iRepertoire HTBI primers produced the TCR beta libraries. One entry per CDR3 protein, called by TCRdb with MiXCR from the multiplex PCR reads. The repertoire holds about 350,000 distinct CDR3 sequences, over 15% seen once, with just under 30% in the top ten. The time point: newly diagnosed GD, antithyroid drugs for less than 3 months. RNA isolated from PBMCs was used to make the TCR library. This clonotype was recorded many times. CDR1 is KGHSH and CDR2 is LQKENI in the germline V gene. CDR3 length: 13 amino acids. The V end lost 8 bases, the J end lost 6 bases, and 13 bases lay between the germline ends. The same sample was also used in a study of T cells in Graves' hyperthyroidism and ophthalmopathy. That publication notes: Ophthalmopathy was predicted by the model a median of roughly 6.7 months ahead of onset.

The chain employs TRBV18 and TRBJ2-2; D unresolved. Here the sequenced sample was peripheral blood mononuclear cells (PBMCs), taken at new diagnosis, from a patient treated with antithyroid drugs. The sequence came from a man between 35 and 55 years old with Graves disease. CDR3 region: CASTLSMSGELFF. The DNA of the CDR3 is TGTGCCAGCACACTCAGTATGTCCGGGGAGCTGTTTTTT. Combining the CDR3 with reference TRBV18 and TRBJ2-2 gives the whole variable domain NAGVMQNPRHLVRRRGQEARLRCSPMKGHSHVYWYRQLPEEGLKFMVYLQKENIIDESGMPKERFSAEFPKEGPSILRIQQVVRGDSAAYFCASTLSMSGELFFGEGSRLTVL.